The T cell receptor beta chain described here comes from a study of blood T cell repertoires in COVID-19. Across the whole study: Sources were T cells, B-cell-depleted T cells, or PBMCs; the material itself was cDNA or gDNA.

Per the authors' pipeline: Reference gene primers were amplified, and this amplification served to estimate nucleated cell counts. Profiled with immunoSEQ multiplex PCR; TCRdb holds only in-frame clones, not every one. V, J and clone size reflect that table, while D and trimming were determined from the DNA. Of some 170,000 clones listed, around 76% were seen once; the top ten hold just over 8.5%. Germline-derived CDR1 and CDR2 are SGDLS and YYNGEE. V was shortened by 3 bases and J by 3 bases, with 14 bases between the two germline ends. CDR3 length equals 15 residues. The TCR originated in a woman in her 50s with active or convalescent COVID-19. The material sequenced was peripheral blood. The chain uses TRBV9 and TRBJ2-3, with D possibly being TRBD1 (6 bases). This CDR3 reads CASSARNRETDTQYF. The DNA of the CDR3 is TGTGCCAGCAGCGCCCGAAACAGGGAGACAGATACGCAGTATTTT. The whole variable domain, filled in from reference TRBV9 and TRBJ2-3, reads DSGVTQTPKHLITATGQRVTLRCSPRSGDLSVYWYQQSLDQGLQFLIQYYNGEERAKGNILERFSAQQFPDLHSELNLSSLELGDSALYFCASSARNRETDTQYFGPGTRLTVL.